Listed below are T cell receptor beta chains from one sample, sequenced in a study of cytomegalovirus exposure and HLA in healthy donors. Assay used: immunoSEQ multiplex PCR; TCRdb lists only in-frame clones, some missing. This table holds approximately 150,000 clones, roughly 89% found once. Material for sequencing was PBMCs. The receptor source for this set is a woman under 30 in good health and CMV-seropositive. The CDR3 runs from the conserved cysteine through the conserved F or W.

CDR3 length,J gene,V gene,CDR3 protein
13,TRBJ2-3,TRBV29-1,CSVEYGRTDTQYF
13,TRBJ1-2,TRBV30,CAWSGAGNYGYTF
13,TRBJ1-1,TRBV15,CATSPGVNTEAFF
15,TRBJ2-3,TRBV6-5,CASSYSQAYTDTQYF
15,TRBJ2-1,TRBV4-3,CASSQDLGQGNEQFF
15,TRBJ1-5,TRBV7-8,CASSHRDSNNQPQHF
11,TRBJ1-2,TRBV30,CGEQTGYGYTF
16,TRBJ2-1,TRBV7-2,CASSLTLEIPYNEQFF
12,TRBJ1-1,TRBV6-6,CASRRGSTEAFF
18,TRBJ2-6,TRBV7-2,CASSSRLAGVSGANVLTF
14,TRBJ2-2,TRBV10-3,CAIKGQGAGGELFF
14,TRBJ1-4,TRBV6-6,CASRTGTGVEKLFF
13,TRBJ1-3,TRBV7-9,CASVQASGNTIYF
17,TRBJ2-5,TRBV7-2,CASSLASGTGQGKTQYF
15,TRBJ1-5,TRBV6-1,CASSEGGNSNQPQHF
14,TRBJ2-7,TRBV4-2,CASSQQGGGYEQYF
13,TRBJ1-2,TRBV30,CAWSVSLNYGYTF
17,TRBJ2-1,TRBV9,CASSVAIGTSGRGEQFF
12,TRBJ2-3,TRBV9,CASSGHTDTQYF
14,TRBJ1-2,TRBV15,CATSRRIVTIGYTF
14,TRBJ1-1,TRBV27,CASSFAGLRTEAFF
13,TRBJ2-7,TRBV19,CASSEGQIYEQYF
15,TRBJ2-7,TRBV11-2,CASSLGGGEANEQYF
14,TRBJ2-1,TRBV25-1,CASSPFAGYNEQFF
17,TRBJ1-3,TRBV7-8,CASSYLRDIRNGNTIYF
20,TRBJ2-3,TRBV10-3,CAITKGKGEGSKRGTDTQYF
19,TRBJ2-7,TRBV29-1,CPGTSGSEVSHFMDYEQYF
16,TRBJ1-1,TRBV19,CASKTGTRRYNTEAFF
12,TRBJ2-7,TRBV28,CASSLASYEQYF
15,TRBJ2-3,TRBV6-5,CASSALTGPTDTQYF
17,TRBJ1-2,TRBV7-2,CASSLVSSPDSNYGYTF
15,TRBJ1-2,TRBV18,CASSKPGTANYGYTF
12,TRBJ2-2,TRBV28,CASRPGHGELFF
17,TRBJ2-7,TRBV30,CAWSLRTSGLRSYEQYF
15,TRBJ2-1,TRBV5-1,CASSLVQGGWNEQFF
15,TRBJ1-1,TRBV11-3,CASSLPLVRGTEAFF
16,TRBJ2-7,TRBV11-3,CASSGGTSGSSYEQYF
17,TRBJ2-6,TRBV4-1,CASSFGTVNSGANVLTF
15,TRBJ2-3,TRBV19,CASSMRTLATDTQYF
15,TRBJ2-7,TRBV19,CASSIGAGVGYEQYF
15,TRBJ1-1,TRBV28,CASSLTPGSGTEAFF
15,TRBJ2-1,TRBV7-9,CASSQLAGGYNEQFF
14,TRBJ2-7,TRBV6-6,CASSLVRGTYEQYF
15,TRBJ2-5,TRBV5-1,CASSTWSGSGETQYF
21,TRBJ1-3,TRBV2,CASSEAEWNSPLGWSGNTIYF
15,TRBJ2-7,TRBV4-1,CASSQVDSGSYEQYF
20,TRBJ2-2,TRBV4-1,CASSQDLFGGRARRSGELFF
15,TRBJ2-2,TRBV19,CATLGRASGTGELFF
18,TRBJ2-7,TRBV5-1,CASSLELAGGRVKGEQYF
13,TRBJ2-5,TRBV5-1,CASSLTGEETQYF
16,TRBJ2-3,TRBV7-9,CASSFAPGLAGDTQYF
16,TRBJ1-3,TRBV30,CAWRIHRGTPGNTIYF
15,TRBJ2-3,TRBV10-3,CAIKIAGGLTDTQYF
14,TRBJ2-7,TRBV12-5,CASGLGDSSYEQYF
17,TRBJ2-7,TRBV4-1,CASSQDPDRANSYEQYF
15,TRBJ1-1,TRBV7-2,CASSLYRQGNTEAFF